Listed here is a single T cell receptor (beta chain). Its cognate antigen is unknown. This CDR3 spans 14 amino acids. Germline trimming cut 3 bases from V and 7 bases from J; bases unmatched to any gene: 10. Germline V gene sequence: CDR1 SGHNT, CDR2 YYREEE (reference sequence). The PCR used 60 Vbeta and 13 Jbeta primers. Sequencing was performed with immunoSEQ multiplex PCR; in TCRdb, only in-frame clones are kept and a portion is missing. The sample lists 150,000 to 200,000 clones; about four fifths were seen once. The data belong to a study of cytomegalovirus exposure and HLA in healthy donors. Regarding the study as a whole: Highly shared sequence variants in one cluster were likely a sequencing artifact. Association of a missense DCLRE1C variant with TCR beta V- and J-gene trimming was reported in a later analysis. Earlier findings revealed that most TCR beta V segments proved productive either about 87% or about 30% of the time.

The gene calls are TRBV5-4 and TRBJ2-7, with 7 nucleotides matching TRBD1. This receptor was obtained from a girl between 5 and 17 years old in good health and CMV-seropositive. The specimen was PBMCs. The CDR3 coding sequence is TGTGCCAGCAGCTCCGGGACAGCCTCTTTGGAGCAGTACTTC. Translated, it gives CASSSGTASLEQYF.